The 10 T cell receptor beta chains below all came from one sample that was sequenced in a study of Graves' ophthalmopathy and Graves' hyperthyroidism. CDR3 regions of TCR beta were amplified from RNA transcripts. Amplification began with first-round RT-PCR using HTBI primers, then second-round multiplex PCR was performed. TCRdb processed the multiplex PCR reads anew with MiXCR; each CDR3 protein has one entry. The data hold approximately 540,000 distinct CDR3 sequences, with less than 40% observed a single time. The sequenced sample consisted of peripheral blood or thyroid tissue (not recorded which). The source is an adult man with Graves' hyperthyroidism.

V gene TRBV28 combines with J gene TRBJ2-7; TRBD2 agrees at 9 bases. Germline V gene data show CDR1 as MDHEN and CDR2 as SYDVKM. With V trimmed by 1 base and J by 2 bases, 6 bases remained unmatched. The CDR3 runs to 16 residues. The CDR3 loop reads CASSLYGGRETYEQYF. In nucleotides, the CDR3 is TGTGCCAGCAGTTTATACGGCGGGAGGGAGACCTACGAGCAGTACTTC.

This clonotype was counted between two and nine times. The rearrangement links TRBV29-1 to TRBJ2-5; no clear D gene. V lost 8 bases to trimming and J lost 5 bases, with 15 bases between them. In germline, CDR1 is SQVTM, CDR2 ANQGSEA. The CDR3 consists of 12 residues. The CDR3 sequence: CSPPLGQETQYF. As DNA, the CDR3 is TGCAGCCCTCCGCTAGGGCAGGAGACCCAGTACTTC.

A word on this clonotype: This may be a read error, as it is one base from a much larger clone. The chain has TRBV20-1 and TRBJ1-5, with D unresolved. The CDR3 contains 16 residues. Germline-derived CDR1 and CDR2 are DFQATT and SNEGSKA (reference sequence). The CDR3, as DNA: TGCAGTGCTAGAGATACAGACGGTTATAGCAATCGGCCCCAGCATTTT. Translated: CSARDTDGYSNRPQHF.

This clonotype was seen at least ten times. J is TRBJ1-2 and V is TRBV19; no definite D call. V was clipped by 1 base and J by 4 bases, with 19 bases between them. CDR1 LNHDA and CDR2 SQIVND come from the germline V gene (reference sequence). The CDR3 loop spans 17 amino acids. The CDR3 region is CASSIGSWQQPPYGYTF. In nucleotides, the CDR3 is TGTGCCAGTAGTATAGGGAGTTGGCAACAACCCCCCTATGGCTACACCTTC.

Only a few counts were recorded for this clonotype. The rearrangement links TRBV7-9 to TRBJ2-3; D ambiguous. This CDR3 region has 11 residues. The V end lost 5 bases, the J end lost 8 bases, and 8 bases lay between the germline ends. Germline-derived CDR1 and CDR2 are SEHNR and FQNEAQ (reference sequence). CDR3 sequence: CASSPGLTQYF. The DNA of the CDR3 is TGTGCCAGCAGCCCCGGCCTTACGCAGTATTTT.

This clonotype was picked up a small number of times. The chain couples TRBV6-1 to TRBJ2-2; 7 nucleotides align to TRBD2. J was trimmed by 6 bases and V by 0 bases; bases with no gene match: 1. This CDR3 region has 14 residues. Per germline, CDR1 MNHNS and CDR2 SASEGT. The CDR3 nucleotides read TGTGCCAGCAGTGAAGCTGGGGGGGCCGGGGAGCTGTTTTTT. Residues: CASSEAGGAGELFF.

This clonotype occurred a few times. The gene calls are TRBV7-9 and TRBJ2-7; 12 nucleotides line up with TRBD1. Per the germline V gene, CDR1 is SEHNR and CDR2 is FQNEAQ (reference sequence). The CDR3 is 15 residues long. J gave up 5 bases and V 3 bases, and 5 bases lay outside the gene matches. The CDR3 nucleotides are TGTGCCAGCAGCTTCCGGGACAGGGGGCGCGACGAGCAGTACTTC. This codes for CASSFRDRGRDEQYF.

This clonotype has more than one count but fewer than ten. This rearrangement joins TRBV6-5 to TRBJ2-7, with D hard to call. The CDR3 loop spans 17 amino acids. CDR1 is MNHEY, CDR2 SVGAGI, per germline. Trimming took off 5 bases at V and 2 bases at J, with 22 bases between the two ends. CDR3 sequence reads: CASSEAQSPAVPYEQYF. The CDR3 bases are TGTGCCAGCAGTGAAGCTCAGTCGCCAGCAGTTCCCTACGAGCAGTACTTC.

At least ten counts were recorded for this clonotype. This chain links TRBV7-9 with TRBJ2-7; 10 nucleotides line up with TRBD2. The CDR3 has 16 residues. From germline, CDR1 is SEHNR and CDR2 FQNEAQ (reference sequence). Trimming cost V 3 bases and J 5 bases; bases outside gene matches: 10. CDR3 bases: TGTGCCAGCAGCTTGCCCCCTAGCGGGAGTTTGGACGAGCAGTACTTC. The encoded protein is CASSLPPSGSLDEQYF.

Of note for this clonotype: Mismatch with germline at one junction end may stem from a read error. This rearrangement joins TRBV7-2 to TRBJ2-7; 16 bases agree with TRBD2. This CDR3 is 15 amino acids long. Germline assignment: CDR1 SGHTA and CDR2 FQGNSA. CDR3 nucleotide sequence: TGTGCCAGCAGCTTAACGGGACTAGCGGGAGGGGAGCAGCACTTC. It codes for CASSLTGLAGGEQHF.